The text below deals with one T cell receptor beta chain. Assay used: immunoSEQ multiplex PCR; TCRdb lists only in-frame clones, some missing. The sample holds some 74,000 clones; roughly 92% are singletons and the top ten take over 0.35%. This sample was taken from a study of technical replicates of blood from a handful of donors. The CDR3 is 16 amino acids. The germline V gene encodes CDR1 SEHNR and CDR2 FQNEAQ (reference sequence). V lost 6 bases, J lost 5 bases, and 11 bases stayed unmatched. Sequenced material: T cells isolated from PBMCs. The genes are TRBV7-9 and TRBJ1-5, with 9 nucleotides matching TRBD1. The sequence came from a human donor in good health. The CDR3 here is CASSFYRDRDDQPQHF. The CDR3 region has the DNA TGTGCCAGCAGTTTTTACCGGGACAGGGATGATCAGCCCCAGCATTTT. The whole variable domain, remainder taken from reference TRBV7-9 and TRBJ1-5, is DTGVSQNPRHKITKRGQNVTFRCDPISEHNRLYWYRQTLGQGPEFLTYFQNEAQLEKSRLLSDRFSAERPKGSFSTLEIQRTEQGDSAMYLCASSFYRDRDDQPQHFGDGTRLSIL.